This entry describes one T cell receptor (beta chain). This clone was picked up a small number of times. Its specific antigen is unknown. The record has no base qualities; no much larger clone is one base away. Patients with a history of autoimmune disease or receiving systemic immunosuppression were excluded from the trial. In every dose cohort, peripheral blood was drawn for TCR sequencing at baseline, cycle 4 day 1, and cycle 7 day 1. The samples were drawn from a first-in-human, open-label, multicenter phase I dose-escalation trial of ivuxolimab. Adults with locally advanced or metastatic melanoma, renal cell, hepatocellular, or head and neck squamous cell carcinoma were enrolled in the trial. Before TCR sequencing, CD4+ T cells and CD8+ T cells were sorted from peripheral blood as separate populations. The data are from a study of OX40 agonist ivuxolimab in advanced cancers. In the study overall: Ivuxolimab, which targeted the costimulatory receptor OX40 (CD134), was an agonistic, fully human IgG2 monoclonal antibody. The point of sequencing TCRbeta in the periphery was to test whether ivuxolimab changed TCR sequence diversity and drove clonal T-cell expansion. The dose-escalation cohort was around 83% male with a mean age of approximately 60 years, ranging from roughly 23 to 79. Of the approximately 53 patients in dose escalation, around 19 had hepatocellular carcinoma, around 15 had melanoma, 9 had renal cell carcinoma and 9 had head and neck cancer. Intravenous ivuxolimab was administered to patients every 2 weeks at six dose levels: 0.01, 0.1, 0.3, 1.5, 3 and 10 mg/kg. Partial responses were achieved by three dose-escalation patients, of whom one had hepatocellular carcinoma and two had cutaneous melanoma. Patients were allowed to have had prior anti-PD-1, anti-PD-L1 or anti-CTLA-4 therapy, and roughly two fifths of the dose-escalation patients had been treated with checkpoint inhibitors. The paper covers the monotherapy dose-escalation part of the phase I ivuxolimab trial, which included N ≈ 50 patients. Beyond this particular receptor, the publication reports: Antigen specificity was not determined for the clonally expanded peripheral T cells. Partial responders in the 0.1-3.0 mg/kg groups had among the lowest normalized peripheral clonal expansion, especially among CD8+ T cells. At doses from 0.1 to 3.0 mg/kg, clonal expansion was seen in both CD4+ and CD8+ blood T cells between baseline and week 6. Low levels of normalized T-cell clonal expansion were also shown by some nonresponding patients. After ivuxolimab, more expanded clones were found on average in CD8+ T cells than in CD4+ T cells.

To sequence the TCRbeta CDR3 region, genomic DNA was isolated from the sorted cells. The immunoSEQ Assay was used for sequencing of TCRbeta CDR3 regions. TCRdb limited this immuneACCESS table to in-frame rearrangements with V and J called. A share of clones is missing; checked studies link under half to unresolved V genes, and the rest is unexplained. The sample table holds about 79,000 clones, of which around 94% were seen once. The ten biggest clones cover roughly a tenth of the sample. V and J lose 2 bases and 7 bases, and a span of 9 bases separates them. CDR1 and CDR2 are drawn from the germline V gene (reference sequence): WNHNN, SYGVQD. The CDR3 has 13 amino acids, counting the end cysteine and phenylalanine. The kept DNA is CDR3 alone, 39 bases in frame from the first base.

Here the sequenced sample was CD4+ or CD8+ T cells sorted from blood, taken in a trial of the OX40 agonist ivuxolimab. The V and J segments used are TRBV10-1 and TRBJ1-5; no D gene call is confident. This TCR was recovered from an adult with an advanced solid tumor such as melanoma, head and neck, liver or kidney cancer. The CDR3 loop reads CASSETYDQPQHF. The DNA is TGCGCCAGCAGTGAGACCTACGACCAGCCCCAGCATTTT.